The 25 T cell receptor beta chains in this list originate from one sample, sequenced in a study of T cells after yellow fever vaccination. TCRdb reprocessed the 5' RACE reads via MiXCR and lists one record per CDR3 protein. The table records a few hundred thousand distinct CDR3 sequences, around 5.3% of them present only once. The specimen was CD4+ T cells sorted from PBMCs, collected on the day of the yellow fever booster vaccination. The receptors shown here come from a man aged 18 to 30 who received the YFV17D yellow fever vaccine.

The table lists this clonotype with many counts. The rearrangement uses TRBV27 and TRBJ2-2; D is unresolved. Trimming removed 5 bases at V and 2 bases at J, with 6 bases between. CDR3 length equals 13 residues. From germline, CDR1 is MNHEY and CDR2 SMNVEV (reference sequence). Here the CDR3 reads CASSPVNTGELFF. The CDR3 coding sequence is TGTGCCAGCAGTCCCGTTAACACCGGGGAGCTGTTTTTT.

V and J are TRBV11-2 and TRBJ2-3, with TRBD2 matching over 7 bases. The CDR3 has 17 amino acids. Germline lookup yields CDR1 SGHAT and CDR2 FQNNGV. The ends lost 1 base at V and 0 bases at J; junction bases unmatched: 7. The CDR3 reads CASSLGWTSFSTDTQYF. The DNA for the CDR3 is TGTGCCAGCAGCTTAGGATGGACTAGTTTTAGCACAGATACGCAGTATTTT.

This clonotype came up many times. This chain uses TRBV7-9 with TRBJ2-2, with 10 bases identical to TRBD2. Looked up from germline, CDR1 is SEHNR and CDR2 is FQNEAQ (reference sequence). J was trimmed by 7 bases and V by 5 bases; bases with no gene match: 10. The CDR3 is made up of 16 amino acids. Here the CDR3 reads CASSPQPSGGIGELFF. CDR3 coding DNA: TGTGCCAGCAGCCCCCAGCCTAGCGGGGGAATCGGGGAGCTGTTTTTT.

The V and J genes are TRBV6-2 or TRBV6-3 and TRBJ1-4; the D is unclear. This CDR3 has 13 residues. V lost 2 bases to trimming and J lost 5 bases, with 6 bases between them. Germline V CDR1 and CDR2: MNHEY, SVGEGT. Here the CDR3 DNA reads TGTGCCAGCAGTTACGAAGAAAATGAAAAACTGTTTTTT. Translating it yields CASSYEENEKLFF.

As regards this clonotype: A much larger clone sits a single nucleotide away, making a read error possible. This chain connects TRBV5-4 to TRBJ2-3; 9 bases match TRBD2. Germline CDR1 and CDR2: SGHNT and YYREEE (reference sequence). J lost 2 bases, V lost 2 bases, and 3 bases had no gene match. CDR3 size: 15 residues. The CDR3 region has the DNA TGTGCCAGCAGCTTTCGCGGGGGGGCCACAGATACGCAGTATTTT. This sequence encodes CASSFRGGATDTQYF.

This clonotype occurred a few times. CDR3 sequence (DNA): TGCAGTGCTGGACCCCTTGGGGGGGTCGGAAACATTCAGTACTTC. This gives the protein CSAGPLGGVGNIQYF. This chain joins TRBV20-1 and TRBJ2-4; 7 bases match TRBD2. V trimming: 5 bases; J trimming: 6 bases; junction bases outside the gene matches: 13. CDR3 length: 15 residues. Germline CDR1 is DFQATT and CDR2 is SNEGSKA (reference sequence).

This clonotype appeared many times. The rearrangement uses TRBV19 and TRBJ1-2; 7 bases match TRBD1. Germline lookup yields CDR1 LNHDA and CDR2 SQIVND (reference sequence). The junction had 10 bases not matched to a gene; V was cut back by 5 bases and J by 7 bases. The CDR3 sequence is 14 residues long. CDR3 nucleotide sequence: TGTGCCAGTAGTGTGACAGGGAGTCCTCCTGGCTACACCTTC. Translated: CASSVTGSPPGYTF.

This clonotype was picked up many times. V is TRBV4-2 and J is TRBJ2-5; 9 nucleotides line up with TRBD2. Germline values: CDR1 LGHNA, CDR2 YNFKEQ. This CDR3 spans 16 amino acids. V was clipped by 4 bases and J by 5 bases; unmatched bases: 11. CDR3 loop: CASSPAGGRVKETQYF. The CDR3 DNA reads as TGTGCCAGCAGCCCTGCGGGGGGGCGGGTTAAGGAGACCCAGTACTTC.

The rearrangement joins TRBV2 to TRBJ1-4, with 12 nucleotides matching TRBD1. The CDR3 runs to 15 residues. Germline V gene lookup returns CDR1 SNHLY and CDR2 FYNNEI. The J segment lost 8 bases and the V segment lost 11 bases, leaving 12 bases of the junction unmatched. The CDR3 spells CASAMGQGAFEKLFF. As DNA, the CDR3 is TGTGCCTCCGCCATGGGACAGGGGGCGTTCGAAAAACTGTTTTTT.

The chain carries TRBV6-6 and TRBJ2-3; D unclear. Per germline, CDR1 MNHNY and CDR2 SVGAGI (reference sequence). This CDR3 region has 13 residues. Trimming took 8 bases from V and 0 from J, leaving 9 bases between them. The CDR3 region has the DNA TGTGCCAGCGGGCTAGAGAGCACAGATACGCAGTATTTT. It translates to CASGLESTDTQYF.

V gene TRBV6-6 combines with J gene TRBJ2-5, with D hard to call. The V and J ends lost 8 bases and 4 bases respectively, with 17 bases between them. The CDR3 spans 14 residues. Germline loops: CDR1 MNHNY, CDR2 SVGAGI (reference sequence). CDR3 coding DNA: TGTGCCAGCCAAAACGTCCCATTCGGAGAGACCCAGTACTTC. Its protein product is CASQNVPFGETQYF.

This clonotype was recorded a few times. The chain recombines TRBV5-1 with TRBJ1-2, with D perhaps TRBD1 (5 bases). CDR3 length equals 13 residues. Germline lookup yields CDR1 SGHRS and CDR2 YFSETQ. Trimming left V 0 bases short and J 8 bases short, with 11 bases between. The CDR3 protein is CASSLVGARGYTF. The CDR3 region has the DNA TGCGCCAGCAGCTTGGTAGGGGCGCGAGGCTACACCTTC.

This clonotype was detected ten times or more. The chain recombines TRBV27 with TRBJ1-1, with TRBD1 matching over 11 bases. Germline trimming cut 8 bases from V and 5 bases from J; bases unmatched to any gene: 10. Germline CDR1 reads MNHEY; CDR2 reads SMNVEV (reference sequence). The CDR3 spans 15 residues. The CDR3 coding sequence is TGTGCCAGCTCCTCTCCGGGACAGGGGGGGACTGAAGCTTTCTTT. Translation: CASSSPGQGGTEAFF.

The V and J genes are TRBV7-9 and TRBJ1-6, with TRBD1 identical over 7 bases. Losses at the gene ends were 0 bases for V and 6 bases for J; bases not matched to a gene: 2. From germline, CDR1 is SEHNR and CDR2 FQNEAQ (reference sequence). The CDR3 length is 15 residues. The CDR3: CASSLADRSNSPLHF. The CDR3 DNA reads TGTGCCAGCAGCTTAGCGGACAGGTCTAATTCACCCCTCCACTTT.

CDR3 protein: CASSLAPGPYGYTF. The CDR3 DNA sequence: TGTGCCAGCAGCTTAGCCCCGGGGCCCTATGGCTACACCTTC. The V and J genes are TRBV7-8 and TRBJ1-2, with a weak D call TRBD1 (5 bases). The V gene's germline CDR1 is SGHVS and CDR2 FQNEAQ. The CDR3 consists of 14 residues. Trimming removed 0 bases from V and 4 bases from J, with 9 bases in between.

Regarding this clonotype: One junction end does not reproduce the germline sequence, and a read error may be involved. This rearrangement joins TRBV7-2 to TRBJ2-1, with a tentative D call TRBD2 (5 bases). Germline-derived CDR1 and CDR2 are SGHTA and FQGNSA. The length of the CDR3 is 15 residues. In DNA, the CDR3 is TGTGCCAGCAGCCGAAGCGGAAGCTCCTACACTGAGCAGTTCTTC. It specifies CASSRSGSSYTEQFF.

The chain couples TRBV4-1 to TRBJ1-4; 8 bases align to TRBD1. Germline trimming cut 4 bases from V and 2 bases from J; bases unmatched to any gene: 6. Germline V CDR1 and CDR2: MGHRA, YSYEKL. This CDR3 comprises 16 residues. DNA for the CDR3: TGCGCCAGCAGCCTGAGACAGGGGATGACTAATGAAAAACTGTTTTTT. This translates into CASSLRQGMTNEKLFF.

This clonotype was detected a few times. This chain links TRBV12-3 or TRBV12-4 with TRBJ1-3; D possibly corresponds to TRBD1 (5 bases). Between the trimmed V and J ends, which lost 3 bases and 8 bases, there was a span of 11 bases. CDR3 length: 13 amino acids. CDR3 nucleotide sequence: TGTGCCAGCAGTTTGAGGGGCTCGGACACCATATATTTT. Translation gives CASSLRGSDTIYF.

This clonotype has a count of ten or more. The chain employs TRBV6-5 and TRBJ2-7; 7 bases agree with TRBD1. With 6 bases clipped from V and 2 bases from J, the junction kept 4 bases outside the gene matches. The CDR3 extends over 13 amino acids. Germline CDR1 MNHEY, CDR2 SVGAGI. This CDR3 is CASRSGQTYEQYF. The CDR3 coding sequence is TGTGCCAGCAGGTCGGGACAGACCTACGAGCAGTACTTC.

This chain uses TRBV6-6 with TRBJ2-7; D remains unclear. The CDR3 extends over 15 amino acids. Germline assignment: CDR1 MNHNY and CDR2 SVGAGI (reference sequence). V lost 0 bases to trimming and J lost 0 bases, with 9 bases between them. In nucleotides, the CDR3 is TGTGCCAGCAGTTACTCGGTCGGAAGCTCCTACGAGCAGTACGTC. Translated: CASSYSVGSSYEQYV.

This chain connects TRBV3-1 to TRBJ2-3, with 8 bases aligning to TRBD1. V was pared by 4 bases and J by 7 bases, with 7 bases of the junction left unmatched. From germline, CDR1 is LGHDT and CDR2 YNNKEL (reference sequence). CDR3 length: 14 residues. In nucleotides, the CDR3 is TGTGCCAGCAGCCCCGGACAGGGCAGGAATACGCAGTATTTT. It is translated as CASSPGQGRNTQYF.

The chain joins TRBV20-1 to TRBJ2-5, with 7 nucleotides matching TRBD2. Trimming removed 6 bases from V and 9 bases from J; junction bases left unmatched: 13. The CDR3 contains 13 residues. Germline loops: CDR1 DFQATT, CDR2 SNEGSKA (reference sequence). The CDR3 spells CSAQRGPPTAQYF. CDR3 nucleotides: TGCAGTGCCCAGCGGGGACCCCCAACGGCCCAGTACTTC.

The V call is TRBV27, the J call TRBJ1-1; D is undetermined. CDR1 MNHEY and CDR2 SMNVEV come from the germline V gene (reference sequence). The V gene lost 7 bases and the J gene lost 1 base, with 10 bases spanning the gap. This CDR3 is built from 13 residues. DNA of the CDR3: TGTGCCAGCATGTACGGCGGGAACACTGAAGCTTTCTTT. Its translation: CASMYGGNTEAFF.

This clonotype was counted only a few times. This sequence joins TRBV4-3 and TRBJ2-6; D gene ambiguous. CDR3 length: 17 amino acids. With 0 bases removed from V and 0 bases from J, the gap between germline ends came to 9 bases. The germline V gene encodes CDR1 LGHNA and CDR2 YSLEER. The CDR3 bases are TGCGCCAGCAGCCAAGATGTCACGTACTCTGGGGCCAACGTCCTGACTTTC. Protein: CASSQDVTYSGANVLTF.

This clonotype was found many times. The genes are TRBV4-2 and TRBJ2-7; 9 bases are a match to TRBD1. CDR1 is LGHNA, CDR2 YNFKEQ, per germline. The V gene end was trimmed by 2 bases and the J gene end by 2 bases; junction bases not matched to a gene: 7. The CDR3 spans 16 residues. CDR3 DNA sequence: TGTGCCAGCAGCCAAAGGACAGGGGCTGTCACCTACGAGCAGTACTTC. It specifies CASSQRTGAVTYEQYF.